The clone carrying this T cell receptor (beta chain) was counted a few times. The target antigen is unknown. The sample belongs to a study of T cell repertoires in cytomegalovirus infection. Study-wide results and limits: Cumulative frequency of public TCR beta families picked out carriers of CMV plus the relevant HLA.

One entry per CDR3 protein results from TCRdb running MiXCR on the reads. The sample comprises hundreds of thousands of distinct CDR3 sequences, about 42% of which are singletons, and 43% rests with the top ten. This sequence was found in a human donor in good health (CMV status not recorded). Some clones in this sample may be carry-over from other donors' samples. The sequencing here drew on cultured PBMCs, taken from culture after CMV antigen stimulation.

For the CDR3, the DNA is TGTGCCAGCGGAACCGGGGGCTACAATGAGCAGTTCTTC. Translation gives CASGTGGYNEQFF. This sequence joins TRBV12-3 or TRBV12-4 and TRBJ2-1, with D maybe TRBD2 (6 bases). V shed 8 bases and J shed 3 bases, with 11 bases lying between them. This CDR3 is 13 amino acids long.